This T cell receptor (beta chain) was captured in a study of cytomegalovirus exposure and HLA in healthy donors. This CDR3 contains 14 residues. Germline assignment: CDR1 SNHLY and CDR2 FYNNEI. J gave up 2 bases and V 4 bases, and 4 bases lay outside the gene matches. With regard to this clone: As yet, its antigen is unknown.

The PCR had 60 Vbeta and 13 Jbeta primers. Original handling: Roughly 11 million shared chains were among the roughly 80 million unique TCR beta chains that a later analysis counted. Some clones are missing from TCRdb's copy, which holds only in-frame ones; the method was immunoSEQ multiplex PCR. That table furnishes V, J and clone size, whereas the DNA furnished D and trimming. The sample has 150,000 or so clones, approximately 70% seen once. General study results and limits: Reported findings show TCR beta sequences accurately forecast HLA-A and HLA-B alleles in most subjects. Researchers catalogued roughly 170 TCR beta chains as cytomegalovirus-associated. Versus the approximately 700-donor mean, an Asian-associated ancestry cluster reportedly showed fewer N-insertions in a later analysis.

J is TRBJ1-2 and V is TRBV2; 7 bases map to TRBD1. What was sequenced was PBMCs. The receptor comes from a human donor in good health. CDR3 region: CASSAWGQNYGYTF. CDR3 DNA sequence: TGTGCCAGCAGTGCGTGGGGACAGAACTATGGCTACACCTTC.